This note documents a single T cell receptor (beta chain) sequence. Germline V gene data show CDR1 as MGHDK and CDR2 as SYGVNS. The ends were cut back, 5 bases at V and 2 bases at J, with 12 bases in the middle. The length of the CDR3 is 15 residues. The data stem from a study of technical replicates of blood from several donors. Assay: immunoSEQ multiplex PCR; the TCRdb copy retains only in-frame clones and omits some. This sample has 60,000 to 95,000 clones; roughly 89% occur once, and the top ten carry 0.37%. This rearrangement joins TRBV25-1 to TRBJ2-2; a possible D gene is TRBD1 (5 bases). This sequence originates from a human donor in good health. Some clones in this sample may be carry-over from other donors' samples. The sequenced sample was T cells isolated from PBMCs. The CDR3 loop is CASSSTGDNTGELFF. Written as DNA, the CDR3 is TGTGCCAGCAGTTCCACAGGTGACAACACCGGGGAGCTGTTTTTT.